A single sample is the source of the 11 T cell receptor beta chains below, sequenced in a study of blood T cells in healthy people across ages. Then a second PCR, running roughly 7 to 11 cycles, was carried out with a sample-barcoded 5' primer and a J-beta primer mix. TCRdb recomputed calls from the 5' RACE reads with MiXCR, one row per CDR3 protein. This sample carries 2 million or so distinct CDR3 sequences, less than 50% of them seen once, and the ten largest clones take 2.1%. What was sequenced was blood. The receptor source for this set is a woman between 40 and 50 years old in good health.

This clonotype was observed once. CDR3 DNA: TGTGCCAGCAGCGTAGGTCTGGACCGACAATGGGACACAGATACGCAGTATTTT. As protein: CASSVGLDRQWDTDTQYF. The V call is TRBV9, the J call TRBJ2-3; D not certain. The CDR3 loop spans 18 amino acids. Germline loops: CDR1 SGDLS, CDR2 YYNGEE. Between the trimmed V and J ends, which lost 0 bases and 2 bases, there was a span of 19 bases.

The rearrangement joins TRBV18 to TRBJ2-1; possibly TRBD1 or TRBD2 for D (6 bases each). V was pared by 5 bases and J by 9 bases, with 26 bases between. The CDR3 has 17 residues. Germline V CDR1 and CDR2: KGHSH, LQKENI. The CDR3 is CASSSKDSPVWGGEQFF. CDR3 sequence (DNA): TGTGCCAGCTCATCCAAGGACAGCCCGGTATGGGGAGGTGAGCAGTTCTTC.

This clonotype was recorded at least ten times. An end of the junction does not agree with germline; a read error may underlie this. J is TRBJ2-3 and V is TRBV5-1, with a weak D call TRBD1 (8 bases). The end of the DNA fits TRBJ2-5 better, so the J call may be wrong. Germline lookup yields CDR1 SGHRS and CDR2 YFSETQ. This CDR3 contains 15 residues. Written as DNA, the CDR3 is TGTGCCAGCAGCTTAGGAACAGGGGGGGCAGATACCCAGTACTTC. This codes for CASSLGTGGADTQYF.

This sequence joins TRBV28 and TRBJ2-7; D remains unclear. The CDR3 runs 12 residues. The germline CDR1 and CDR2 sequences are MDHEN and SYDVKM. Between the trimmed V and J ends, which lost 4 bases and 6 bases, there was a span of 10 bases. The CDR3 sequence is CASSSYGREQYF. CDR3 DNA: TGTGCCAGCAGTTCCTACGGGCGCGAGCAGTACTTC.

This clonotype has a handful of counts. The gene calls are TRBV14 and TRBJ2-7; D tentatively fits TRBD1 or TRBD2 (5 bases each). V lost 3 bases and J lost 2, with 14 bases in between. From germline, CDR1 is SGHDN and CDR2 FVKESK. CDR3 length: 15 amino acids. DNA of the CDR3: TGTGCCAGCAGCCAGTACAGAGGGACCCCCTACGAGCAGTACTTC. This gives the protein CASSQYRGTPYEQYF.

This clonotype was observed a single time. The V gene is TRBV9, the J gene TRBJ2-3, with a possible D match to TRBD2 (5 bases). The CDR3 has 17 amino acids. Trimming stripped 4 bases from V and 5 bases from J, with 23 bases between. CDR1 SGDLS and CDR2 YYNGEE come from the germline V gene. The CDR3: CASSRRTPGRPGDTQYF. In DNA form, the CDR3 reads TGTGCCAGCAGCCGGAGGACGCCAGGACGTCCGGGAGATACGCAGTATTTT.

This chain links TRBV27 with TRBJ2-3; the D gene is possibly TRBD2 (7 bases). CDR1 MNHEY and CDR2 SMNVEV come from the germline V gene (reference sequence). There are 17 residues in the CDR3. The V gene lost 4 bases and the J gene lost 1 base, with 18 bases spanning the gap. The CDR3 nucleotides read TGTGCCAGCAGTTCCGCGAAAACGGGGGGCCGCACAGATACGCAGTATTTT. Its translation is CASSSAKTGGRTDTQYF.

This clonotype was seen just once. CDR3 residues: CSVGGLITRGLNEKLFF. The CDR3 DNA follows: TGCAGCGTTGGGGGGCTAATAACTAGGGGGCTTAATGAAAAACTGTTTTTT. The chain uses TRBV29-1 and TRBJ1-4; TRBD1 matches 7 bases. The CDR3 covers 17 residues. V gave up 4 bases and J gave up 4 bases; unmatched junction bases: 15. Germline assignment: CDR1 SQVTM and CDR2 ANQGSEA.

This clonotype came up a few times. The chain combines TRBV7-2 with TRBJ1-6, with TRBD1 as a possible D gene (5 bases). The CDR3 is 15 residues long. The V end was cut by 0 bases, the J end by 10 bases, with 13 bases between. The germline V gene encodes CDR1 SGHTA and CDR2 FQGNSA. Here the CDR3 DNA reads TGTGCCAGCAGCTTAGCAGGTGGGACCGAGTCACCCCTCCACTTT. Its translation is CASSLAGGTESPLHF.

The chain links TRBV6-6 to TRBJ1-2, with D perhaps TRBD1 (6 bases). The ends were cut back, 7 bases at V and 7 bases at J, with 25 bases in the middle. Germline V gene lookup returns CDR1 MNHNY and CDR2 SVGAGI (reference sequence). The CDR3 length is 16 residues. CDR3 amino acids: CASTTGAGVVVGGYTF. DNA of the CDR3: TGTGCCAGCACCACGGGGGCAGGGGTCGTTGTCGGTGGCTACACCTTC.

The genes are TRBV12-5 and TRBJ2-3; TRBD1 might be the D (6 bases). CDR1 is LGHNT and CDR2 is FRNRAP in the germline V gene. V lost 1 base to trimming and J lost 2 bases, with 10 bases between them. CDR3 length: 15 amino acids. CDR3 nucleotides: TGTGCTAGTGGTTTGGGGGGGCTCGACACAGATACGCAGTATTTT. Its translation is CASGLGGLDTDTQYF. The complete variable domain, with remaining parts taken from reference TRBV12-5 and TRBJ2-3, reads DARVTQTPRHKVTEMGQEVTMRCQPILGHNTVFWYRQTMMQGLELLAYFRNRAPLDDSGMPKDRFSAEMPDATLATLKIQPSEPRDSAVYFCASGLGGLDTDTQYFGPGTRLTVL.